The source of this T cell receptor beta chain is a study of Graves' ophthalmopathy and Graves' hyperthyroidism. Study summary: The study drew peripheral blood at initial diagnosis, before any treatment. Study-level findings and limits: Ophthalmopathy and stable hyperthyroidism were discriminated by a 13-signature model, with about 90% sensitivity and approximately 78% specificity. Clonotypes were expanded in thyroid at above 0.001 frequency, and most also appeared in blood.

Trimming cost V 4 bases and J 5 bases, with 18 bases left between them. CDR1 and CDR2 from the germline V gene are SGHDT and YYEEEE. This CDR3 spans 15 amino acids. A remark on this clonotype: The antigen is unknown.

For repertoire sequencing, the TCR beta CDR3 regions were amplified from RNA transcripts. HTBI primers primed a first-round RT-PCR, and a second-round multiplex PCR followed. TCRdb itself ran the multiplex PCR reads through MiXCR, one entry per CDR3 protein. This repertoire shows 600,000 to 950,000 distinct CDR3 sequences, 40% found once; its top ten account for 40% to 45%. Fresh peripheral blood (approximately 9.2 ml) yielded the PBMCs. This TCR came from an adult man with Graves' ophthalmopathy. The specimen sequenced was peripheral blood. V gene TRBV5-6 combines with J gene TRBJ2-5; D may be TRBD2 (5 bases). The CDR3, as DNA: TGTGCCAGCAGCGAGGGTGGCAGTATTGGCGAGACCCAGTACTTC. Encoded protein: CASSEGGSIGETQYF.